This is a list of T cell receptor beta chains from one sample in a study of chemoradiotherapy in HPV16-positive cancers. Sequencing was performed with immunoSEQ multiplex PCR; in TCRdb, only in-frame clones are kept and a portion is missing. The table shows more than 1,200 clones, with approximately 72% occurring only once. The sample here was tumor tissue, taken from a patient who underwent chemoradiotherapy. The receptors here all came from a human donor with HPV-associated anogenital cancer. Both conserved end residues are part of each CDR3. The D gene is left open where the match is weak. Size tells how often a clone was seen (once, few, many) or the class of an expanded clone, and some rows leave it out.

j_gene,abundance,v_gene,d_gene,CDR3aa,CDR3nt
TRBJ2-2,-,TRBV10-1,-,CASRGPDTGELFF,TGCGCCAGCAGGGGACCCGACACCGGGGAGCTGTTTTTT
TRBJ1-1,-,TRBV11-2,-,CASSIRYSEAFF,TGTGCCAGCAGCATCCGCTACTCTGAAGCTTTCTTT
TRBJ2-5,-,TRBV5-1,TRBD2,CASSFAPGTSAQETQYF,TGCGCCAGCAGCTTTGCCCCCGGGACTAGCGCCCAAGAGACCCAGTACTTC
TRBJ1-2,-,TRBV19,-,CASMARGREYNYGYTF,TGTGCCAGTATGGCCCGCGGCAGGGAATATAACTATGGCTACACCTTC
TRBJ2-6,-,TRBV7-2,TRBD1,CASSLQTGAGANVLTF,TGTGCCAGCAGCCTTCAAACAGGGGCCGGGGCCAACGTCCTGACTTTC
TRBJ2-7,few,TRBV11-2,TRBD2,CASSPLLGTSYEQYF,TGTGCCAGCAGCCCCCTGCTAGGGACTAGCTACGAGCAGTACTTC
TRBJ1-1,-,TRBV6-5,TRBD1,CASNSGQYTEAFF,TGTGCCAGCAACTCGGGACAGTACACTGAAGCTTTCTTT
TRBJ1-4,-,TRBV18,TRBD1,CASSPGQREKLFF,TGTGCCAGCTCACCGGGACAGCGAGAAAAACTGTTTTTT
TRBJ2-2,-,TRBV29-1,TRBD2,CSVASGRQTGELFF,TGCAGCGTAGCTAGCGGGAGACAGACCGGGGAGCTGTTTTTT
TRBJ2-1,-,TRBV15,TRBD1,CATRNFGDSYYNEQFF,TGTGCCACCAGAAACTTTGGGGACAGTTATTACAATGAGCAGTTCTTC
TRBJ2-7,few,TRBV27,-,CASSKGVHEQYF,TGTGCCAGCTCTAAGGGGGTTCACGAGCAGTACTTC
TRBJ2-2,-,TRBV11-1,-,CASSDPTPTGELFF,TGTGCCAGCAGCGATCCGACACCTACCGGGGAGCTGTTTTTT
TRBJ1-1,-,TRBV6-5,-,CASSYQGLNTEAFF,TGTGCCAGCAGTTACCAGGGTTTGAACACTGAAGCTTTCTTT
TRBJ1-5,few,TRBV7-9,TRBD1,CASSLGQGAQPQHF,TGTGCCAGCAGCTTGGGACAGGGGGCACAGCCCCAGCATTTT
TRBJ2-7,-,TRBV29-1,-,CSVVGLGRNYEQYF,TGCAGCGTTGTAGGCTTGGGCCGAAACTACGAGCAGTACTTC
TRBJ2-7,-,TRBV27,TRBD1,CASSLSWDRGPSYEQYF,TGTGCCAGCAGTTTATCTTGGGACAGGGGGCCCTCCTACGAGCAGTACTTC
TRBJ2-7,-,TRBV27,TRBD2,CASSFSSGYEQYF,TGTGCCAGCAGTTTTTCTAGCGGCTACGAGCAGTACTTC
TRBJ2-7,-,TRBV15,TRBD2,CATSRDLSGRALGSYEQYF,TGTGCCACCAGCAGAGATCTAAGCGGGAGGGCTCTGGGGTCCTACGAGCAGTACTTC
TRBJ1-3,-,TRBV7-2,TRBD1,CASSGGKGAHSGNTIYF,TGTGCCAGCAGCGGGGGAAAGGGGGCTCACTCTGGAAACACCATATATTTT
TRBJ2-6,few,TRBV4-2,-,CASSHLGSGANVLTF,TGTGCCAGCAGCCACCTGGGATCTGGGGCCAACGTCCTGACTTTC
TRBJ1-2,-,TRBV7-3,-,CASSLGRDGYTF,TGTGCCAGCAGCTTGGGTAGGGATGGCTACACCTTC
TRBJ1-2,few,TRBV7-9,TRBD1,CASSLGLDRGSGYTF,TGTGCCAGCAGCTTGGGCCTGGACAGGGGAAGTGGCTACACCTTC
TRBJ1-5,-,TRBV30,TRBD1,CAWRGQAMEPQHF,TGTGCCTGGAGGGGACAGGCCATGGAGCCCCAGCATTTT
TRBJ2-5,-,TRBV11-1,TRBD2,CASSPRLAGWGIETQYF,TGTGCCAGCAGCCCCCGGCTAGCGGGGTGGGGGATAGAGACCCAGTACTTC
TRBJ1-4,-,TRBV30,-,CANQRFSMKNCFF,-
TRBJ1-5,-,TRBV19,-,CASMAGPSSNQPQHF,TGTGCCAGTATGGCAGGACCCTCCAGCAATCAGCCCCAGCATTTT
TRBJ2-7,-,TRBV5-1,-,CASSQTREQYF,TGCGCCAGCAGCCAGACCCGCGAGCAGTACTTC
TRBJ2-2,-,TRBV4-1,-,CASSPGVTSNTGELFF,TGCGCCAGCTCCCCAGGGGTAACCTCGAACACCGGGGAGCTGTTTTTT
TRBJ2-2,-,TRBV5-4,TRBD1,CASSADRVSTGELFF,TGTGCCAGCAGCGCGGACAGGGTTAGCACCGGGGAGCTGTTTTTT